Below are 27 T cell receptor beta chains sequenced from a single sample in a study of T-cell reconstitution after alpha-beta-depleted transplantation in children. TCRbeta library preparation incorporated unique molecular identifiers. MiXCR, applied by TCRdb to the PCR reads, yields one record per CDR3 protein. The table includes around 700,000 distinct CDR3 sequences, around 13% detected once. The sequencing used PBMCs, collected before TCRalphabeta/CD19-depleted stem cell transplant. The receptors were gathered from a girl aged 2 to 10 with congenital amegakaryocytic thrombocytopenia, due to receive a stem cell transplant.

This clonotype has just a few counts. The chain is built from TRBV5-8 and TRBJ2-7, with a tentative D call TRBD1 (6 bases). Germline V gives CDR1 SGHTS, CDR2 YDEGEE. CDR3 length equals 14 residues. Trimming stripped 0 bases from V and 2 bases from J, with 9 bases between. CDR3: CASSLAGQTYEQYF. DNA of the CDR3: TGTGCCAGCAGCTTGGCAGGACAGACCTACGAGCAGTACTTC.

This clonotype appeared many times. The rearrangement links TRBV7-3 to TRBJ2-3; 7 nucleotides line up with TRBD2. The junction had 10 bases not matched to a gene; V was cut back by 2 bases and J by 2 bases. Per the germline V gene, CDR1 is SGHTA and CDR2 is FQGTGA. There are 17 residues in the CDR3. The CDR3 loop is CASSLVYGAGNTDTQYF. The CDR3 nucleotides read TGTGCCAGCAGCTTAGTATACGGAGCGGGAAACACAGATACGCAGTATTTT. Based on the CDR3 plus reference TRBV7-3 and TRBJ2-3, the full variable domain is GAGVSQTPSNKVTEKGKYVELRCDPISGHTALYWYRQSLGQGPEFLIYFQGTGAADDSGLPNDRFFAVRPEGSVSTLKIQRTERGDSAVYLCASSLVYGAGNTDTQYFGPGTRLTVL.

This clonotype occurred a few times. The chain combines TRBV28 with TRBJ1-2; 9 bases fit TRBD1. Germline V gene lookup returns CDR1 MDHEN and CDR2 SYDVKM. Trimming took 6 bases from V and 4 from J; bases not matched to a gene: 12. This CDR3 is built from 16 residues. The CDR3: CASSPNPGQGTYGYTF. Written as DNA, the CDR3 is TGTGCCAGCAGCCCGAACCCGGGACAGGGAACCTATGGCTACACCTTC.

There are many counts of this clonotype. V is TRBV20-1 and J is TRBJ2-3; D ambiguous. Germline V gives CDR1 DFQATT, CDR2 SNEGSKA (reference sequence). Trimming removed 3 bases at V and 1 base at J, with 8 bases between. CDR3 size: 13 residues. This CDR3 reads CSARGLRTDTQYF. CDR3 DNA sequence: TGCAGTGCTAGGGGCCTACGCACAGATACGCAGTATTTT.

This clonotype was detected a few times. The rearrangement links TRBV5-1 to TRBJ2-1; D ambiguous. Germline lookup yields CDR1 SGHRS and CDR2 YFSETQ. V lost 7 bases, J lost 6 bases, and 8 bases lay in between. This CDR3 region has 11 residues. The CDR3 DNA sequence: TGCGCCAGCGGTGGGCGCAATGAGCAGTTCTTC. Encoded protein: CASGGRNEQFF. Based on the CDR3 plus reference TRBV5-1 and TRBJ2-1, the full variable domain is KAGVTQTPRYLIKTRGQQVTLSCSPISGHRSVSWYQQTPGQGLQFLFEYFSETQRNKGNFPGRFSGRQFSNSRSEMNVSTLELGDSALYLCASGGRNEQFFGPGTRLTVL.

The chain employs TRBV4-1 and TRBJ2-3, with D perhaps matching TRBD2 (6 bases). The CDR3 totals 17 residues. Trimming stripped 3 bases from V and 4 bases from J, with 20 bases between. CDR1 and CDR2 from the germline V gene are MGHRA and YSYEKL. CDR3 protein: CASSQEAAGTIPDTQYF. CDR3 nucleotide sequence: TGCGCCAGCAGCCAGGAGGCTGCGGGAACAATCCCAGATACGCAGTATTTT.

This clonotype came up many times. The chain uses TRBV20-1 and TRBJ1-2; 9 nucleotides match TRBD1. Trimming at V came to 6 bases and at J to 1 base, leaving 6 bases not matched to a gene. The germline V gene encodes CDR1 DFQATT and CDR2 SNEGSKA (reference sequence). The CDR3 is 14 amino acids. CDR3 bases: TGCAGTGCCGGGAGGGACAGGGATAACTATGGCTACACCTTC. Residues: CSAGRDRDNYGYTF.

This clonotype occurred many times. The rearrangement uses TRBV12-3 or TRBV12-4 and TRBJ2-7; D might be TRBD1 or TRBD2, each matching 5 bases. This CDR3 has 13 amino acids. Trimming pared 6 bases from V and 6 bases from J, leaving 15 bases between. CDR3 sequence (DNA): TGTGCCAGCAGACTCTCCGGGACCTTCGAGCAGTACTTC. It encodes CASRLSGTFEQYF.

This clonotype turned up a few times. The gene calls are TRBV30 and TRBJ1-5, with D hard to call. Trimming took 0 bases from V and 10 from J, leaving 4 bases between them. The CDR3 has 10 residues. Germline-derived CDR1 and CDR2 are GTSNPN and SVGIG (reference sequence). CDR3 residues: CAWSVPPQHF. The CDR3 bases are TGTGCCTGGAGTGTACCCCCCCAGCATTTT.

This clonotype was detected only a few times. The chain recombines TRBV28 with TRBJ2-1; 12 bases line up with TRBD1. V lost 4 bases, J lost 4 bases, and 11 bases stayed unmatched. CDR3 size: 18 residues. Per germline, CDR1 MDHEN and CDR2 SYDVKM. CDR3 sequence reads: CASSSRLGTGGTYNEQFF. CDR3 bases: TGTGCCAGCAGTTCTCGTCTCGGGACAGGGGGCACATACAATGAGCAGTTCTTC.

V is TRBV4-1 and J is TRBJ1-1; D is uncertain. The CDR3 has 13 amino acids. Germline V gives CDR1 MGHRA, CDR2 YSYEKL. V was clipped by 3 bases and J by 11 bases, with 16 bases between them. The CDR3 DNA reads as TGCGCCAGCAGCCATTCCCCCCCATATCTGGCTTTCTTT. Its protein product is CASSHSPPYLAFF.

This clonotype came up a few times. This sequence joins TRBV21-1 and TRBJ1-5. TRBV21-1 counts as a pseudogene. This CDR3 comprises 18 residues. CDR3 DNA sequence: TGTGCCAGCAGCAAATTCCCGCGGTGTAGAAGAGGGTTTAAGCCCCAGCATTTT. This translates into CASSKFPRCRRGFKPQHF.

This clonotype occurred many times. This chain joins TRBV28 and TRBJ2-1; 9 nucleotides align to TRBD1. Germline V lookup: CDR1 MDHEN, CDR2 SYDVKM. Losses at the gene ends were 5 bases for V and 10 bases for J; bases not matched to a gene: 9. The CDR3 sequence is 14 residues long. The CDR3 DNA sequence: TGTGCCAGCAGTCTCCCTGGGACAGGGACCGAGCAGTTCTTC. Its translation: CASSLPGTGTEQFF.

The sample holds many counts of this clonotype. This rearrangement joins TRBV10-1 to TRBJ2-3; D unresolved. The CDR3 has 13 amino acids. From germline, CDR1 is WNHNN and CDR2 SYGVQD (reference sequence). The V end lost 3 bases, the J end lost 3 bases, and 7 bases lay between the germline ends. CDR3 coding DNA: TGCGCCAGCAGTGACCAACCAACAGATACGCAGTATTTT. Its translation is CASSDQPTDTQYF.

This clonotype was picked up a small number of times. The chain combines TRBV7-2 with TRBJ1-2; no firm D call. Germline-derived CDR1 and CDR2 are SGHTA and FQGNSA. This CDR3 spans 15 amino acids. With 4 bases removed from V and 7 bases from J, the gap between germline ends came to 19 bases. CDR3 DNA: TGTGCCAGCAGCTGGGGTGGTGGGTACGCGGGTGGCTACACCTTC. Translation: CASSWGGGYAGGYTF.

This clonotype was seen repeatedly, ten times or more. V and J are TRBV27 and TRBJ2-3; 13 bases map to TRBD2. Germline values: CDR1 MNHEY, CDR2 SMNVEV (reference sequence). J gave up 14 bases and V 8 bases, and 10 bases lay outside the gene matches. The CDR3 spans 13 residues. CDR3 sequence: CASLRLAGGQVYF. The CDR3, as DNA: TGTGCCAGCCTCAGACTAGCGGGGGGCCAAGTGTATTTT.

In its sample, this clonotype was seen a few times. This sequence joins TRBV6-1 and TRBJ2-7; D is possibly TRBD1 (6 bases). The CDR3 is made up of 14 amino acids. Trimming stripped 5 bases from V and 3 bases from J, with 14 bases between. Germline CDR1 is MNHNS and CDR2 is SASEGT. The CDR3 coding sequence is TGTGCCAGCAGTCAAATACAGGGCCTCTACGAGCAGTACTTC. This encodes CASSQIQGLYEQYF.

This clonotype was counted ten times or more. This sequence joins TRBV7-3 and TRBJ2-5; 8 nucleotides line up with TRBD1. V trimming: 3 bases; J trimming: 3 bases; junction bases outside the gene matches: 3. CDR3 length: 14 amino acids. Germline CDR1 and CDR2: SGHTA and FQGTGA. Here the CDR3 reads CASSLDRVEETQYF. In DNA, the CDR3 is TGTGCCAGCAGCTTGGACAGGGTAGAAGAGACCCAGTACTTC. Full variable domain (missing parts from reference TRBV7-3 and TRBJ2-5): GAGVSQTPSNKVTEKGKYVELRCDPISGHTALYWYRQSLGQGPEFLIYFQGTGAADDSGLPNDRFFAVRPEGSVSTLKIQRTERGDSAVYLCASSLDRVEETQYFGPGTRLLVL.

This clonotype was seen repeatedly, ten times or more. This sequence joins TRBV5-5 and TRBJ2-3, with D possibly called TRBD1 or TRBD2 (5 bases each). The CDR3 runs to 15 residues. V was clipped by 0 bases and J by 4 bases, with 12 bases between them. Germline CDR1 SGHKS, CDR2 YYEKEE (reference sequence). CDR3 residues: CASSLGGPEADTQYF. Here the CDR3 DNA reads TGTGCCAGCAGCTTGGGGGGACCAGAGGCAGATACGCAGTATTTT.

The J gene is TRBJ2-7, the V gene TRBV7-9, with TRBD1 matching over 7 bases. The CDR3 runs 13 residues. The germline V gene encodes CDR1 SEHNR and CDR2 FQNEAQ (reference sequence). The ends lost 5 bases at V and 12 bases at J; junction bases unmatched: 13. DNA of the CDR3: TGTGCCAGCAGCCCGAATAGTACAGGGGAACGGTACTTC. It translates to CASSPNSTGERYF.

This rearrangement joins TRBV11-2 to TRBJ2-1; 8 nucleotides agree with TRBD2. The CDR3 is 15 residues long. The germline gives CDR1 SGHAT, CDR2 FQNNGV. V dropped 4 bases and J dropped 6; count of bases not matched to a gene: 8. CDR3 residues: CASSSWDGGANEQFF. The DNA of the CDR3 is TGTGCCAGCAGCTCTTGGGACGGGGGGGCCAATGAGCAGTTCTTC.

The J gene is TRBJ1-2, the V gene TRBV20-1, with D possibly TRBD1 on 6 matching bases. Germline CDR1 DFQATT, CDR2 SNEGSKA (reference sequence). V was pared by 3 bases and J by 6 bases, with 14 bases between. The CDR3 has 13 residues. The DNA of the CDR3 is TGCAGTGCTAGTTTGAACAGGGTGGATGGCTACACCTTC. Amino acids: CSASLNRVDGYTF.

This clonotype has ten or more counts. One end of the junction does not line up with germline, which may come from a read error. The rearrangement uses TRBV5-1 and TRBJ1-1; D unresolved. The length of the CDR3 is 13 residues. Per the germline V gene, CDR1 is SGHRS and CDR2 is YFSETQ. CDR3 DNA: TGCGCCAGCAGCACAGAGAACAACAGTGAAGCTTTCTTT. It yields the protein CASSTENNSEAFF.

In this sample, this clonotype turned up many times. J is TRBJ2-7 and V is TRBV20-1; D remains unclear. Germline CDR1 reads DFQATT; CDR2 reads SNEGSKA (reference sequence). The CDR3 is 15 residues long. Trimming pared 4 bases from V and 0 bases from J, leaving 16 bases between. This CDR3 is CSATKPQTVSYEQYF. The CDR3 DNA reads TGCAGTGCTACCAAACCCCAAACAGTCTCCTACGAGCAGTACTTC.

This clonotype was picked up many times. J is TRBJ2-7 and V is TRBV20-1; weak D call: TRBD2 (5 bases). From germline, CDR1 is DFQATT and CDR2 SNEGSKA (reference sequence). The V end was cut by 6 bases, the J end by 2 bases, with 14 bases between. The CDR3 is 13 residues long. The CDR3, as DNA: TGCAGTGCCCTCGCGAGGGTTACCTACGAGCAGTACTTC. It is translated as CSALARVTYEQYF.

This clonotype has a count of ten or more. This chain links TRBV20-1 with TRBJ2-7; perhaps D is TRBD1 or TRBD2 (5 bases each). The CDR3 consists of 15 residues. Germline-derived CDR1 and CDR2 are DFQATT and SNEGSKA (reference sequence). Trimming took off 5 bases at V and 0 bases at J, with 17 bases between the two ends. The CDR3 region has the DNA TGCAGTGCTGAAATACCGGGGACCCTCTCCTACGAGCAGTACTTC. As protein: CSAEIPGTLSYEQYF.

This clonotype was counted ten times or more. The chain is built from TRBV5-1 and TRBJ2-4; D possibly corresponds to TRBD1 (6 bases). Trimming took off 1 base at V and 4 bases at J, with 15 bases between the two ends. This CDR3 is 16 amino acids long. Looked up from germline, CDR1 is SGHRS and CDR2 is YFSETQ. The CDR3 is CASSLWGHHQKNIQYF. The DNA of the CDR3 is TGCGCCAGCAGCTTGTGGGGACATCACCAAAAAAACATTCAGTACTTC.